This T cell receptor (beta chain) came from a study of blood T cell repertoires in COVID-19. The germline V gene encodes CDR1 LNHDA and CDR2 SQIVND (reference sequence). V gave up 6 bases and J gave up 2 bases; unmatched junction bases: 17. This CDR3 spans 18 amino acids. Allocation to cohorts depended on clinical history reported by the participants. This clone came up a few times. Sequencing was performed with immunoSEQ multiplex PCR; in TCRdb, only in-frame clones are kept and a portion is missing. The sample contains roughly 400,000 clones, 70% to 90% of which appear only once. The source material was PBMCs or T cells enriched from blood (not recorded which). The source is a woman in her thirties or forties with acute COVID-19. V and J are TRBV19 and TRBJ2-3; 7 bases align to TRBD2. This CDR3 reads CASSPSAGETKHTDTQYF. The CDR3 DNA reads as TGTGCCAGTAGCCCCTCGGCGGGGGAGACGAAGCACACAGATACGCAGTATTTT.